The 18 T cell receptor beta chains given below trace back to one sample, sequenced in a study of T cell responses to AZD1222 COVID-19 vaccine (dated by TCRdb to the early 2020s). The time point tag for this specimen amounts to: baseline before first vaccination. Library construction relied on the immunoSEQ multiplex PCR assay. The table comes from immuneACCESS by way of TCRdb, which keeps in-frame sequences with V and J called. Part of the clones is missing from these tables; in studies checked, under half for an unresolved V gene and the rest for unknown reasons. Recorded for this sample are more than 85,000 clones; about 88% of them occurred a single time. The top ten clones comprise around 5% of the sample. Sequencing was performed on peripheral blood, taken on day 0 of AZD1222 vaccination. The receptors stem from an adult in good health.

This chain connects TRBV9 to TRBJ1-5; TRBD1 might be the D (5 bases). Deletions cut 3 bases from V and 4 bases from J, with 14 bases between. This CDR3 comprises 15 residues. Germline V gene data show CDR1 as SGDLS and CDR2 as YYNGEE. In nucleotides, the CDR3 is TGTGCCAGCAGCGGGGGGACGTTGGGGAATCAGCCCCAGCATTTT. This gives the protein CASSGGTLGNQPQHF.

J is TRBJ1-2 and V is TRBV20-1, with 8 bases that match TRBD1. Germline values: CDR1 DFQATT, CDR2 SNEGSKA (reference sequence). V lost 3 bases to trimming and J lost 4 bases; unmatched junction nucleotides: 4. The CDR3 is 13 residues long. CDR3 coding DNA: TGCAGTGCTAGTGACAGGGGCTCCTATGGCTACACCTTC. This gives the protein CSASDRGSYGYTF.

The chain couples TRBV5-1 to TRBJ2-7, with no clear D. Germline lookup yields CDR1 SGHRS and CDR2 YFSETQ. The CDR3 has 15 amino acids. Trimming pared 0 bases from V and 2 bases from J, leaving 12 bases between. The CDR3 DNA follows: TGCGCCAGCAGCTTGGGCGGTTCCCGTACCTACGAGCAGTACTTC. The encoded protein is CASSLGGSRTYEQYF.

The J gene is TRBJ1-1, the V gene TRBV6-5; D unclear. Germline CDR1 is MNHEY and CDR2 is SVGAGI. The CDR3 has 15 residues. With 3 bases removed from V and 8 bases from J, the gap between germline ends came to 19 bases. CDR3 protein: CASSYLGSRSGEAFF. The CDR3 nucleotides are TGTGCCAGCAGTTATTTGGGATCCCGTAGCGGGGAAGCTTTCTTT.

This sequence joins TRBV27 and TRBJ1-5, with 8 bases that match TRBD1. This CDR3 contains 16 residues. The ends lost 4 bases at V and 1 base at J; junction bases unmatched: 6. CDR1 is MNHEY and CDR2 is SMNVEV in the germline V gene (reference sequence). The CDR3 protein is CASSSRTGLSNQPQHF. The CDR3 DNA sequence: TGTGCCAGCAGTTCAAGGACAGGGCTAAGCAATCAGCCCCAGCATTTT.

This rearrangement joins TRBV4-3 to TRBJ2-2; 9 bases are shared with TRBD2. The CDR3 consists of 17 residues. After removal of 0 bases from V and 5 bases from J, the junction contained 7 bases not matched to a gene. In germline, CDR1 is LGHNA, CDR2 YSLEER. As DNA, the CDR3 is TGCGCCAGCAGCCAAGATCCAGGCCTAGCGGGGACCGGGGAGCTGTTTTTT. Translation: CASSQDPGLAGTGELFF.

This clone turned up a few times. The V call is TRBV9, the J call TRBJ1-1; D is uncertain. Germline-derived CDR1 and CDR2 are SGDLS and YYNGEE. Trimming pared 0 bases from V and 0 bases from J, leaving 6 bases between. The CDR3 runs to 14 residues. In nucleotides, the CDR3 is TGTGCCAGCAGCGTAGGTAACATGAACACTGAAGCTTTCTTT. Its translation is CASSVGNMNTEAFF.

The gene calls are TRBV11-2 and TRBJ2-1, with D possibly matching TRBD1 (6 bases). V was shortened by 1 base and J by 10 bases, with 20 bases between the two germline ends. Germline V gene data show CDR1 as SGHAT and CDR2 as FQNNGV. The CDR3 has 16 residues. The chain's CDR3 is CASSLVRGRGFSEQFF. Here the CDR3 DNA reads TGTGCCAGCAGCTTAGTTAGGGGCAGGGGATTTAGCGAGCAGTTCTTC.

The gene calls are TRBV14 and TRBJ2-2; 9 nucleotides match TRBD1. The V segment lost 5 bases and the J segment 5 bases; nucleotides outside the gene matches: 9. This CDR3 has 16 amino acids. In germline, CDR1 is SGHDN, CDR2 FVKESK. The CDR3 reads CASSMGQGRRTGELFF. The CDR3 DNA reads TGTGCCAGCAGCATGGGACAGGGACGACGGACCGGGGAGCTGTTTTTT.

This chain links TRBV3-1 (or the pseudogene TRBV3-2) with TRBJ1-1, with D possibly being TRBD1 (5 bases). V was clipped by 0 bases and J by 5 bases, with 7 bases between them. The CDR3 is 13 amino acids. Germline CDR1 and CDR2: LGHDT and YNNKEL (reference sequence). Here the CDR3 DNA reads TGTGCCAGCAGCCAAGAGGGACGTACTGAAGCTTTCTTT. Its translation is CASSQEGRTEAFF.

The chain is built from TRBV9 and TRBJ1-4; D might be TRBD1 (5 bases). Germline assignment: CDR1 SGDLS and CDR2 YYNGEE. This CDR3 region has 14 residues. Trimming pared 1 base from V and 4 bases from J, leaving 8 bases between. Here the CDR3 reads CASSVTGGNEKLFF. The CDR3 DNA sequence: TGTGCCAGCAGCGTAACCGGGGGTAATGAAAAACTGTTTTTT.

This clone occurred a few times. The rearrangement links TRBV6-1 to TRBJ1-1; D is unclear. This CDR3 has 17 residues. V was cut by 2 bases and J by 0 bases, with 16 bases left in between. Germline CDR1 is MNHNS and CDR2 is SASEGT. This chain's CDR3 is CASSELRGPAMNTEAFF. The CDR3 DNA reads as TGTGCCAGCAGTGAATTGCGTGGACCCGCAATGAACACTGAAGCTTTCTTT.

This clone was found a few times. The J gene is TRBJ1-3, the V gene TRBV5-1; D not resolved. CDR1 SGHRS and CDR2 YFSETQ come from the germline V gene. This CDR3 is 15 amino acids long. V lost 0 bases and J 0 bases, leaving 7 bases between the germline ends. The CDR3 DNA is TGCGCCAGCAGCTTGGCCCCGGGCTCTGGAAACACCATATATTTT. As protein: CASSLAPGSGNTIYF.

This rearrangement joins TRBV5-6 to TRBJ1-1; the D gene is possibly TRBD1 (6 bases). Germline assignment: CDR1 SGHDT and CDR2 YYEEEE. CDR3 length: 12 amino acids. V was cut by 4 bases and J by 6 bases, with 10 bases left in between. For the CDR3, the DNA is TGTGCCAGCAGCGCAGGACAGCCTGAAGCTTTCTTT. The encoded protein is CASSAGQPEAFF. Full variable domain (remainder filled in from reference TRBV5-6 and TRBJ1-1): DAGVTQSPTHLIKTRGQQVTLRCSPKSGHDTVSWYQQALGQGPQFIFQYYEEEERQRGNFPDRFSGHQFPNYSSELNVNALLLGDSALYLCASSAGQPEAFFGQGTRLTVV.

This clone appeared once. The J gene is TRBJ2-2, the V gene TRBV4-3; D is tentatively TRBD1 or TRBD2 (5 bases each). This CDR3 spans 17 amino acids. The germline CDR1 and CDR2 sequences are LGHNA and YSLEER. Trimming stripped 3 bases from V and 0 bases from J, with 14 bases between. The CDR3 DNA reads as TGCGCCAGCAGCCACCACCTACCGGGACCGAACACCGGGGAGCTGTTTTTT. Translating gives CASSHHLPGPNTGELFF.

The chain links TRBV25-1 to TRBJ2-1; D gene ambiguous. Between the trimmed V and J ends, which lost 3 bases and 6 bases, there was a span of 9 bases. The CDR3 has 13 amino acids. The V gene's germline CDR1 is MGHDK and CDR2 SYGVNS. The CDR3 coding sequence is TGTGCCAGCAGTGATGCCCCGGTCAATGAGCAGTTCTTC. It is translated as CASSDAPVNEQFF. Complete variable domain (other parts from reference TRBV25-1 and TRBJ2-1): EADIYQTPRYLVIGTGKKITLECSQTMGHDKMYWYQQDPGMELHLIHYSYGVNSTEKGDLSSESTVSRIRTEHFPLTLESARPSHTSQYLCASSDAPVNEQFFGPGTRLTVL.

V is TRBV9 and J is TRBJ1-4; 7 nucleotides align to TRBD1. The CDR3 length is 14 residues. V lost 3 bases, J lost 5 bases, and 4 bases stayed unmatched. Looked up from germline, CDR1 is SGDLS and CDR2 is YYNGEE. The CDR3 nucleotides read TGTGCCAGCAGCGCCGGGACAGTAAATGAAAAACTGTTTTTT. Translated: CASSAGTVNEKLFF. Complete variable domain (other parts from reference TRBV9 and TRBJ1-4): DSGVTQTPKHLITATGQRVTLRCSPRSGDLSVYWYQQSLDQGLQFLIQYYNGEERAKGNILERFSAQQFPDLHSELNLSSLELGDSALYFCASSAGTVNEKLFFGSGTQLSVL.

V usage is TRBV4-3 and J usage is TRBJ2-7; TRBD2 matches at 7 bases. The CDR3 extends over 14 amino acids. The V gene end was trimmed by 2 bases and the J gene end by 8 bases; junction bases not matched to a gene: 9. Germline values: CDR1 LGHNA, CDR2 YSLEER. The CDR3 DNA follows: TGCGCCAGCAGCCAATCGTTCCCCGGGGGGAAGCAGTACTTC. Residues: CASSQSFPGGKQYF.